This T cell receptor (beta chain) originates from a study of T cell changes during pregnancy in multiple sclerosis. Germline loops: CDR1 LNHDA, CDR2 SQIVND (reference sequence). The CDR3 runs 16 residues. Trimming at V came to 2 bases and at J to 5 bases, leaving 9 bases not matched to a gene. Some clones are missing from TCRdb's copy, which holds only in-frame ones; the method was immunoSEQ multiplex PCR. The table shows around 50,000 clones, with about 93% occurring only once. This TCR was sampled from a female donor in good health, enrolled as a control in a pregnancy study. The V gene is TRBV19, the J gene TRBJ2-7; 10 bases align to TRBD2. The specimen comprised CD4+ T cells from peripheral blood mononuclear cells, sampled after pregnancy. CDR3 bases: TGTGCCAGTAGTATACTAGCGGGAGCGATGGTCGACGAGCAGTACTTC. Amino acid sequence: CASSILAGAMVDEQYF.